Listed here are 4 T cell receptor beta chains from one sample, sequenced in a study of PD-L1 blockade in urothelial cancer (dated by TCRdb to 2017 to 2019). The library was made by the immunoSEQ multiplex PCR assay. The source is immuneACCESS, and TCRdb retained only in-frame sequences with V and J called. Part of the clones is not carried over; for the studies checked, unresolved V genes explain less than half of this, and the remainder is unexplained. The sample records 27,000 or so clones, around 90% of which are singletons. The ten largest clones capture approximately 1.8% of the sample. This specimen was PBMCs, taken around atezolizumab (anti-PD-L1) treatment. Receptor source: a man aged 50-60 years with urothelial cancer.

In the case of this clone: The same CDR3 arises from other DNA sequences in this sample as well. This chain uses TRBV6-5 with TRBJ1-1, with D uncertain. The CDR3 sequence is 14 residues long. The V end lost 0 bases, the J end lost 6 bases, and 11 bases lay between the germline ends. Germline CDR1 MNHEY, CDR2 SVGAGI. The CDR3 spells CASSYSGGRAEAFF. Here the CDR3 DNA reads TGTGCCAGCAGTTACTCGGGCGGGAGGGCTGAAGCTTTCTTT.

The chain employs TRBV7-6 and TRBJ2-2; 7 bases match TRBD2. There are 15 residues in the CDR3. Germline trimming cut 7 bases from V and 0 bases from J; bases unmatched to any gene: 5. Looked up from germline, CDR1 is SGHVS and CDR2 is FNYEAQ. CDR3 region: CASTGGPANTGELFF. For the CDR3, the DNA is TGTGCCAGCACGGGGGGACCCGCGAACACCGGGGAGCTGTTTTTT.

This clone occurred a few times. For the CDR3, the DNA is TGTGCCAGCAGCGCAGCGGACGGAAGCAATCAGCCCCAGCATTTT. Its translation: CASSAADGSNQPQHF. This rearrangement joins TRBV9 to TRBJ1-5; D remains unclear. CDR3 size: 15 residues. V was pared by 3 bases and J by 1 base, with 11 bases between. The V gene's germline CDR1 is SGDLS and CDR2 YYNGEE.

The table lists this clone with a count of one. V usage is TRBV2 and J usage is TRBJ2-7; possible D gene TRBD2, 6 bases. Germline V lookup: CDR1 SNHLY, CDR2 FYNNEI. This CDR3 region has 14 residues. Trimming removed 3 bases at V and 0 bases at J, with 9 bases between. In nucleotides, the CDR3 is TGTGCCAGCAGTGATGGACTATCCTCCTACGAGCAGTACTTC. It specifies CASSDGLSSYEQYF.